These 12 T cell receptor beta chains came from one sample sequenced in a study of CD8+ T cells in alopecia areata. Once RNA had been extracted, it was reverse transcribed into cDNA to act as the sequencing template. Measured with immunoSEQ multiplex PCR; TCRdb has only the in-frame clones, and not every one. This sample has some 180,000 clones; 50% to 70% occur once, and the top ten carry about 1.5%. Sequencing was performed on CD4+ T cells sorted from blood, taken at week 0. Every receptor here comes from a human donor with alopecia areata.

The chain carries TRBV5-1 and TRBJ2-4; tentatively, D is TRBD2 (5 bases). CDR3 length: 13 residues. From germline, CDR1 is SGHRS and CDR2 YFSETQ. Trimming cost V 0 bases and J 9 bases, with 10 bases left between them. The CDR3 DNA follows: TGCGCCAGCAGCTTGGATGGGGAGAGCATTCAGTACTTC. Its translation: CASSLDGESIQYF.

The table lists this clone with a count of one. The rearrangement links TRBV7-2 to TRBJ2-7; 12 positions agree with TRBD2. Trimming removed 5 bases from V and 0 bases from J; junction bases left unmatched: 2. Germline CDR1 SGHTA, CDR2 FQGNSA. The CDR3 has 15 amino acids. The CDR3 sequence: CASSQLAGGSYEQYF. For the CDR3, the DNA is TGTGCCAGCAGCCAACTAGCGGGGGGCTCCTACGAGCAGTACTTC.

This chain links TRBV7-6 with TRBJ2-5; 9 nucleotides agree with TRBD2. In germline, CDR1 is SGHVS, CDR2 FNYEAQ. The CDR3 length is 15 residues. The junction had 6 bases not matched to a gene; V was cut back by 6 bases and J by 1 base. The CDR3 bases are TGTGCCAGCAGGGCCTTAGCGGGGGCCCAAGAGACCCAGTACTTC. It is translated as CASRALAGAQETQYF.

The chain employs TRBV7-2 and TRBJ2-7; 16 nucleotides match TRBD2. V shed 1 base, J shed 0 bases, and the junction held 6 bases outside the gene matches. The CDR3 loop spans 19 amino acids. The germline V gene encodes CDR1 SGHTA and CDR2 FQGNSA. CDR3 protein: CASSLVKGLAGGNSYEQYF. The CDR3 nucleotides are TGTGCCAGCAGCTTAGTTAAGGGACTAGCGGGGGGGAACTCCTACGAGCAGTACTTC.

The chain is built from TRBV7-3 and TRBJ2-3; 7 bases fit TRBD2. With V trimmed by 5 bases and J by 2 bases, 4 bases remained unmatched. CDR1 is SGHTA and CDR2 is FQGTGA in the germline V gene. The CDR3 loop spans 14 amino acids. This chain's CDR3 is CASSRGGDTDTQYF. CDR3 DNA sequence: TGTGCCAGCAGCCGTGGGGGGGACACAGATACGCAGTATTTT.

The chain links TRBV6-1 to TRBJ1-1; the match to TRBD1 covers 9 bases. J gave up 5 bases and V 8 bases, and 12 bases lay outside the gene matches. The CDR3 contains 15 residues. The germline V gene encodes CDR1 MNHNS and CDR2 SASEGT. The CDR3, as DNA: TGTGCCAGCCTAATGACAGGGGGAGTGGGTACTGAAGCTTTCTTT. Its translation: CASLMTGGVGTEAFF.

The chain combines TRBV5-4 with TRBJ2-3; 9 bases agree with TRBD2. The trim removed 3 bases at V and 6 bases at J, leaving 5 bases unmatched. The germline V gene encodes CDR1 SGHNT and CDR2 YYREEE (reference sequence). This CDR3 contains 14 residues. In nucleotides, the CDR3 is TGTGCCAGCAGCTCGACTAGCGGAAGGGATACGCAGTATTTT. It encodes CASSSTSGRDTQYF.

V gene TRBV27 combines with J gene TRBJ1-2, with 8 bases identical to TRBD1. The CDR3 is 15 amino acids. V gave up 10 bases and J gave up 3 bases; unmatched junction bases: 13. Germline loops: CDR1 MNHEY, CDR2 SMNVEV (reference sequence). The CDR3 sequence: CATARKAGGDYGYTF. CDR3 DNA sequence: TGTGCCACAGCGAGGAAGGCAGGGGGCGACTATGGCTACACCTTC.

V and J are TRBV7-2 and TRBJ2-3; D is possibly TRBD2 (5 bases). Trimming stripped 1 base from V and 5 bases from J, with 13 bases between. Looked up from germline, CDR1 is SGHTA and CDR2 is FQGNSA. The CDR3 covers 15 residues. The CDR3 spells CASSLDRGFQDTQYF. As DNA, the CDR3 is TGTGCCAGCAGCTTAGACCGGGGATTTCAAGATACGCAGTATTTT. The full variable domain, rest sourced from reference TRBV7-2 and TRBJ2-3, is GAGVSQSPSNKVTEKGKDVELRCDPISGHTALYWYRQSLGQGLEFLIYFQGNSAPDKSGLPSDRFSAERTGGSVSTLTIQRTQQEDSAVYLCASSLDRGFQDTQYFGPGTRLTVL.

This clone was observed a handful of times. The chain joins TRBV5-4 to TRBJ1-2; D is possibly TRBD1 (6 bases). The CDR3 totals 14 residues. Germline lookup yields CDR1 SGHNT and CDR2 YYREEE (reference sequence). Trimming removed 1 base from V and 8 bases from J, with 15 bases in between. In DNA form, the CDR3 reads TGTGCCAGCAGCTTGCTGCAGGGGCCCGGGGGCTACACCTTC. This sequence encodes CASSLLQGPGGYTF. The full variable domain, rest sourced from reference TRBV5-4 and TRBJ1-2, is ETGVTQSPTHLIKTRGQQVTLRCSSQSGHNTVSWYQQALGQGPQFIFQYYREEENGRGNFPPRFSGLQFPNYSSELNVNALELDDSALYLCASSLLQGPGGYTFGSGTRLTVV.

This clone was seen only a few times. J is TRBJ2-3 and V is TRBV29-1, with 7 bases aligning to TRBD2. This CDR3 spans 15 amino acids. The V segment lost 8 bases and the J segment 4 bases; nucleotides outside the gene matches: 15. Per germline, CDR1 SQVTM and CDR2 ANQGSEA. CDR3: CSTRGGRGRPDTQYF. The CDR3 nucleotides are TGCAGCACCCGCGGGGGTCGCGGCCGACCAGATACGCAGTATTTT.

The chain combines TRBV29-1 with TRBJ2-3; D unresolved. V lost 4 bases to trimming and J lost 6 bases, with 5 bases between them. The CDR3 sequence is 10 residues long. Germline CDR1 SQVTM, CDR2 ANQGSEA. CDR3 sequence (DNA): TGCAGCGTTGTAACCGATACGCAGTATTTT. Translating it yields CSVVTDTQYF.